The clone carrying this TCR beta chain is a singleton in its sample. Its target is unknown. The germline V gene has CDR1 MNHNS and CDR2 SASEGT. Trimming pared 2 bases from V and 0 bases from J, leaving 6 bases between. This CDR3 region has 14 residues. The donors (healthy individuals) were bone marrow donors. This PCR relied on a set of 60 Vbeta primers and 13 Jbeta primers. Per the original methods: Per a later analysis, the number of unique TCR beta chains was approximately 80 million, of which around 9.9 million were shared. Profiling relied on immunoSEQ multiplex PCR, and the TCRdb table lists in-frame clones only, not all of them. The V and J calls and clone size come from that table; D and trimming were worked out from the DNA. The sample shows more than 95,000 clones, 65% to 80% of them seen only once. The data are from a study of cytomegalovirus exposure and HLA in healthy donors. Study-wide points: A classifier reportedly called cytomegalovirus status with high sensitivity and specificity. According to a later analysis, donors in an Asian-associated ancestry cluster reportedly had fewer N-insertions than the 666-donor mean.

Sequenced: PBMCs. V is TRBV6-1 and J is TRBJ2-3; D is undetermined. This receptor was taken from a woman in her 70s in good health and CMV-seropositive. CDR3 region: CASSESGSTDTQYF. CDR3 DNA sequence: TGTGCCAGCAGTGAATCAGGAAGCACAGATACGCAGTATTTT.